Listed below are T cell receptor beta chains from one sample, sequenced in a study of cytomegalovirus exposure and HLA in healthy donors. Some clones are missing from TCRdb's copy, which holds only in-frame ones; the method was immunoSEQ multiplex PCR. The sample lists about 240,000 clones; about 83% were seen once. Sequenced material: PBMCs. The receptors originated from a man aged 18 to 35 in good health and CMV-seronegative. Each CDR3 is given with its conserved first and last residue. Fields, in order: D gene, V gene, J gene, CDR3 protein, CDR3 DNA. A D gene is named only where the DNA matches it firmly.

d_call: .; v_call: TRBV7-9; j_call: TRBJ2-5; cdr3_aa: CASNRGGTQYF; cdr3_nt: TGTGCCAGCAACAGGGGAGGGACCCAGTACTTC
d_call: TRBD1; v_call: TRBV7-8; j_call: TRBJ1-2; cdr3_aa: CASSPGQGIDYGYTF; cdr3_nt: TGTGCCAGCAGCCCAGGACAGGGTATCGACTATGGCTACACCTTC
d_call: TRBD1; v_call: TRBV7-2; j_call: TRBJ2-7; cdr3_aa: CASSLIGAGGNEQYF; cdr3_nt: TGTGCCAGCAGCTTAATCGGGGCAGGGGGAAACGAGCAGTACTTC
d_call: .; v_call: TRBV4-1; j_call: TRBJ1-5; cdr3_aa: CASSQEIPGRASNQPQHF; cdr3_nt: TGCGCCAGCAGCCAAGAAATTCCAGGGAGGGCAAGCAATCAGCCCCAGCATTTT
d_call: .; v_call: TRBV6-5; j_call: TRBJ1-2; cdr3_aa: CASSTWADGYTF; cdr3_nt: TGTGCCAGCAGTACGTGGGCAGATGGCTACACCTTC
d_call: .; v_call: TRBV5-1; j_call: TRBJ1-2; cdr3_aa: CASSLAGYGYTF; cdr3_nt: TGCGCCAGCAGCCTCGCCGGCTATGGCTACACCTTC
d_call: .; v_call: TRBV7-9; j_call: TRBJ1-3; cdr3_aa: CASRGNTIYF; cdr3_nt: TGTGCCAGCCGGGGAAACACCATATATTTT
d_call: .; v_call: TRBV9; j_call: TRBJ2-3; cdr3_aa: CASSGRITSTDTQYF; cdr3_nt: TGTGCCAGCAGCGGGCGGATCACTAGCACAGATACGCAGTATTTT
d_call: .; v_call: TRBV9; j_call: TRBJ2-7; cdr3_aa: CASSVGRTSYEQYF; cdr3_nt: TGTGCCAGCAGCGTTGGCAGAACCTCCTACGAGCAGTACTTC
d_call: .; v_call: TRBV28; j_call: TRBJ2-2; cdr3_aa: CASSFLATGELFF; cdr3_nt: TGTGCCAGCAGTTTCTTAGCCACCGGGGAGCTGTTTTTT
d_call: TRBD1; v_call: TRBV9; j_call: TRBJ1-2; cdr3_aa: CASSEHRGDYGYTF; cdr3_nt: TGTGCCAGCAGCGAGCACAGGGGCGACTATGGCTACACCTTC
d_call: .; v_call: TRBV30; j_call: TRBJ2-2; cdr3_aa: CAWRGRRGAETGELFF; cdr3_nt: TGTGCCTGGAGGGGGAGGCGGGGCGCAGAGACCGGGGAGCTGTTTTTT
d_call: .; v_call: TRBV28; j_call: TRBJ2-5; cdr3_aa: CASMTSEETQYF; cdr3_nt: TGTGCCAGCATGACTAGTGAGGAGACCCAGTACTTC
d_call: .; v_call: TRBV28; j_call: TRBJ1-2; cdr3_aa: CASSLVSQGGGYTF; cdr3_nt: TGTGCCAGCAGTTTAGTGTCCCAGGGCGGTGGCTACACCTTC
d_call: TRBD1; v_call: TRBV18; j_call: TRBJ2-1; cdr3_aa: CASSPAQGAANEQFF; cdr3_nt: TGTGCCAGCTCACCAGCCCAGGGGGCGGCGAATGAGCAGTTCTTC
d_call: .; v_call: TRBV5-1; j_call: TRBJ2-1; cdr3_aa: CASRLYSYNEQFF; cdr3_nt: TGCGCCAGCAGATTGTACTCCTACAATGAGCAGTTCTTC